These 17 T cell receptor beta chains came from one sample sequenced in a study of regulatory T cells in long-lasting Graves disease. CDR3 regions were amplified by Arm-PCR using iRepertoire HTBI primers to build TCR beta libraries. Each CDR3 protein is one row after TCRdb ran MiXCR on the multiplex PCR reads. The sample holds about 470,000 distinct CDR3 sequences, around 21% seen once. Time point: persistent/refractory GD, antithyroid drugs over 5 years with positive TRAb. Extracted PBMC RNA gave rise to the TCR library. The material was peripheral blood mononuclear cells (PBMCs), obtained when the disease was refractory, from a patient treated with antithyroid drugs. All receptors come from a female donor with Graves disease.

This clonotype was seen at least ten times. The chain couples TRBV3-1 to TRBJ1-2; 7 bases match TRBD1. The CDR3 spans 13 residues. Germline CDR1 reads LGHDT; CDR2 reads YNNKEL (reference sequence). V lost 5 bases, J lost 6 bases, and 6 bases stayed unmatched. CDR3 residues: CASSWDSYDGYTF. DNA of the CDR3: TGTGCCAGCAGCTGGGACAGTTACGATGGCTACACCTTC.

This sequence joins TRBV9 and TRBJ2-6; 9 positions agree with TRBD2. The trim removed 3 bases at V and 3 bases at J, leaving 10 bases unmatched. This CDR3 contains 18 residues. Germline lookup yields CDR1 SGDLS and CDR2 YYNGEE. CDR3 amino acids: CASSAPSGGLDGANVLTF. DNA for the CDR3: TGTGCCAGCAGCGCTCCCAGCGGGGGGCTAGATGGGGCCAACGTCCTGACTTTC.

Only a few counts were recorded for this clonotype. V usage is TRBV5-6 and J usage is TRBJ1-5; D is uncertain. V lost 3 bases and J lost 4, with 11 bases in between. The CDR3 has 14 amino acids. Per the germline V gene, CDR1 is SGHDT and CDR2 is YYEEEE. The CDR3 DNA follows: TGTGCCAGCAGCTCGATGACGGGTAATCAGCCCCAGCATTTT. Its translation is CASSSMTGNQPQHF.

Ten or more counts support this clonotype. The chain couples TRBV6-2 or TRBV6-3 to TRBJ2-5; 9 bases fit TRBD1. V was pared by 7 bases and J by 2 bases, with 5 bases of the junction left unmatched. Germline V gene lookup returns CDR1 MNHEY and CDR2 SVGEGT. The CDR3 totals 14 residues. As DNA, the CDR3 is TGTGCCAGCAAGAACGACAGGGGGCAAGAGACCCAGTACTTC. Protein: CASKNDRGQETQYF.

Turning to this clonotype: The junction departs from the called germline gene at one end, perhaps through a read error. The rearrangement joins TRBV5-8 to TRBJ1-1; TRBD1 might be the D (5 bases). The V gene's germline CDR1 is SGHTS and CDR2 YDEGEE. This CDR3 contains 17 residues. In DNA, the CDR3 is TGTGCCGGCAGCCCTTGGTTGGGGGAAGCAGAGAACACTGAAGCTTTCTTT. This sequence encodes CAGSPWLGEAENTEAFF. Supplemented by reference TRBV5-8 and TRBJ1-1, the full variable domain reads EAGVTQSPTHLIKTRGQQATLRCSPISGHTSVYWYQQALGLGLQFLLWYDEGEERNRGNFPPRFSGRQFPNYSSELNVNALELEDSALYLCAGSPWLGEAENTEAFFGQGTRLTVV.

The chain joins TRBV6-5 to TRBJ2-7; no firm D call. The CDR3 extends over 14 amino acids. Germline CDR1 reads MNHEY; CDR2 reads SVGAGI. The V and J ends lost 0 bases and 2 bases respectively, with 8 bases between them. CDR3 nucleotide sequence: TGTGCCAGCAGTTACTCTTCAGCAACCTACGAGCAGTACTTC. Translation gives CASSYSSATYEQYF.

J is TRBJ2-7 and V is TRBV29-1; D perhaps matches TRBD2 (7 bases). Trimming pared 3 bases from V and 7 bases from J, leaving 13 bases between. CDR1 is SQVTM and CDR2 is ANQGSEA in the germline V gene. The CDR3 consists of 12 residues. This CDR3 reads CSVEVRGGEQYF. The CDR3 nucleotides read TGCAGCGTTGAGGTCAGGGGAGGGGAGCAGTACTTC.

The CDR3 DNA reads as TGTGCCATCAGTGAGGTTAGGAACACTGAAGCTTTCTTT. This gives the protein CAISEVRNTEAFF. The chain links TRBV10-3 to TRBJ1-1; no clear D. CDR3 length equals 13 residues. V was trimmed by 2 bases and J by 1 base, leaving 5 bases between them. Germline V lookup: CDR1 ENHRY, CDR2 SYGVKD.

This rearrangement joins TRBV20-1 to TRBJ2-3; TRBD2 might be the D (5 bases). V shed 3 bases and J shed 1 base, with 8 bases lying between them. Germline lookup yields CDR1 DFQATT and CDR2 SNEGSKA (reference sequence). The CDR3 runs 13 residues. CDR3 residues: CSARRVGTDTQYF. DNA for the CDR3: TGCAGTGCTAGGCGGGTAGGCACAGATACGCAGTATTTT.

J is TRBJ2-7 and V is TRBV20-1; tentative D call: TRBD1 (6 bases). The CDR3 has 11 amino acids. Trimming left V 5 bases short and J 6 bases short, with 11 bases between. Germline V CDR1 and CDR2: DFQATT, SNEGSKA (reference sequence). The CDR3 DNA sequence: TGCAGTGCTTCTCTCAGGGGCGAGCAGTACTTC. Protein sequence: CSASLRGEQYF.

This clonotype came up many times. The chain joins TRBV29-1 to TRBJ1-1, with unresolved D. V was pared by 3 bases and J by 4 bases, with 12 bases between. Germline V CDR1 and CDR2: SQVTM, ANQGSEA. This CDR3 region has 13 residues. Written as DNA, the CDR3 is TGCAGCGTTGAGCAGGAATTGGGCACTGAAGCTTTCTTT. Translation gives CSVEQELGTEAFF.

The chain carries TRBV19 and TRBJ1-5; 8 bases agree with TRBD1. The CDR3 sequence is 15 residues long. The V and J ends lost 10 bases and 3 bases, in that order; junction bases with no gene match: 11. The V gene's germline CDR1 is LNHDA and CDR2 SQIVND (reference sequence). In DNA form, the CDR3 reads TGTGCCACTCAAGACAGGGGATGGGCCAATCAGCCCCAGCATTTT. It encodes CATQDRGWANQPQHF.

This clonotype was detected once. The rearrangement joins TRBV28 to TRBJ2-4; TRBD2 agrees at 13 bases. The CDR3 totals 18 residues. V was clipped by 3 bases and J by 0 bases; unmatched bases: 5. Per germline, CDR1 MDHEN and CDR2 SYDVKM. In nucleotides, the CDR3 is TGTGCCAGCAGTTTCGGGACTAGCGGGACTCTAGCCAAAAACATTCAGTACTTC. Protein: CASSFGTSGTLAKNIQYF. Based on the CDR3 plus reference TRBV28 and TRBJ2-4, the full variable domain is DVKVTQSSRYLVKRTGEKVFLECVQDMDHENMFWYRQDPGLGLRLIYFSYDVKMKEKGDIPEGYSVSREKKERFSLILESASTNQTSMYLCASSFGTSGTLAKNIQYFGAGTRLSVL.

In this sample, this clonotype turned up many times. V gene TRBV28 combines with J gene TRBJ1-1, with no clear D. This CDR3 is built from 17 residues. Germline V gene lookup returns CDR1 MDHEN and CDR2 SYDVKM. The V gene lost 7 bases and the J gene lost 0 bases, with 21 bases spanning the gap. The CDR3 bases are TGTGCCAGCATCACACGAACTTGGGGAAGAATGAACACTGAAGCTTTCTTT. As protein: CASITRTWGRMNTEAFF.

The rearrangement uses TRBV4-1 and TRBJ2-7; 11 bases are a match to TRBD2. Germline values: CDR1 MGHRA, CDR2 YSYEKL. J lost 1 base, V lost 5 bases, and 10 bases had no gene match. CDR3 length: 17 residues. The CDR3 DNA reads TGCGCCAGCAGCGGATTAGCGGGAGGGGGTCTGTCCTACGAGCAGTACTTC. Its translation is CASSGLAGGGLSYEQYF.

This clonotype was recorded a few times. V gene TRBV7-2 combines with J gene TRBJ1-2, with D possibly TRBD1 on 5 matching bases. Germline lookup yields CDR1 SGHTA and CDR2 FQGNSA. This CDR3 region has 13 residues. The CDR3 sequence is CGTQGPASFGYTF. CDR3 in DNA: TGTGGCACGCAGGGCCCCGCCTCCTTTGGCTACACCTTC.

This clonotype was observed many times. The V and J genes are TRBV6-1 and TRBJ2-2, with unresolved D. Germline V gene sequence: CDR1 MNHNS, CDR2 SASEGT. Trimming stripped 7 bases from V and 6 bases from J, with 9 bases between. The CDR3 consists of 12 residues. The CDR3 DNA follows: TGTGCCAGCACCCACCGGTCCGGGGAGCTGTTTTTT. Amino acids: CASTHRSGELFF.